These T cell receptor beta chains were read from a single sample in a study of OX40 agonist ivuxolimab in advanced cancers. Profiling relied on immunoSEQ multiplex PCR, and the TCRdb table lists in-frame clones only, not all of them. This sample yields 58,000 or so clones, of which around 91% are seen a single time; approximately 11% belongs to the top ten. Sequencing used CD4+ or CD8+ T cells sorted from blood, obtained in a trial of the OX40 agonist ivuxolimab. Receptors were obtained from an adult with an advanced solid tumor such as melanoma, head and neck, liver or kidney cancer. CDR3s include the opening cysteine and the closing phenylalanine or tryptophan.

v_gene	j_gene	CDR3aa
TRBV28	TRBJ2-5	CASRQGVWYQETQYF
TRBV4-2	TRBJ2-5	CASSQATSGGDQETQYF
TRBV4-3	TRBJ2-2	CASSQVLAGGIAGELFF
TRBV5-4	.	CASSNPGGSYEQYF
TRBV28	TRBJ1-1	CASSRQGEAFF
TRBV4-2	TRBJ2-1	CASSQTRFYPGQGYNEQFF
TRBV30	TRBJ1-2	CAWSVRGFYGYTF
TRBV4-1	TRBJ2-7	CASSQDPSGDRSYEQYF
TRBV10-3	TRBJ2-7	CAISEGETREQYF
TRBV6-5	TRBJ1-4	CASSYRTGAGEKLFF
TRBV30	TRBJ1-1	CAWSVGGAGTEAFF
TRBV7-2	TRBJ2-5	CASSLGLGFGGEQTQYF
TRBV15	TRBJ1-2	CATSRDRGRNYGYTF
TRBV7-2	TRBJ2-7	CASSLLGTGGIEQYF
TRBV19	TRBJ1-1	CATNAGTLNTEAFF
TRBV4-1	TRBJ2-7	CASSQVWVPSGSYEQYF
TRBV7-4	TRBJ1-5	CASSLRSGNQPQHF
TRBV4-3	TRBJ1-1	CASSQELTLRGTEAFF
TRBV30	TRBJ2-5	CAWSSLLVPQETQYF
TRBV27	TRBJ1-6	CASSILGRSYNSPLHF
TRBV7-3	TRBJ2-1	CASSLMPRTSSGEQFF
TRBV19	TRBJ2-3	CASSQQDTQYF
TRBV2	TRBJ2-3	CASNLAGLRTDTQYF
TRBV7-9	TRBJ1-1	CASSDQGQGEAFF
TRBV19	TRBJ1-1	CASSIGPEAFF